Presented here are 30 T cell receptor beta chains from one specimen sequenced in a study of T cell clonality in common variable immunodeficiency. The protocol was immunoSEQ multiplex PCR, while the TCRdb copy is restricted to in-frame clones and leaves out a portion. The table lists tens of thousands of clones, with no singletons. Sequencing was carried out using peripheral blood mononuclear cells. Every receptor here comes from a person between 18 and 75 years old in good health.

This clone has at least ten counts. The read ends 3 residues early relative to the CDR3; the germline J gene fills the gap. The chain recombines TRBV13 with TRBJ2-2; no firm D call. CDR1 PRHDT and CDR2 FYEKMQ come from the germline V gene (reference sequence). V dropped 3 bases and J dropped 7 bases, with 6 bases sitting between them. The CDR3 runs 12 residues. CDR3 sequence reads: CASSLRLGELFF. CDR3 bases read: TGTGCCAGCAGCTTGCGACTCGGGGAG. Full variable domain (remainder filled in from reference TRBV13 and TRBJ2-2): AAGVIQSPRHLIKEKRETATLKCYPIPRHDTVYWYQQGPGQDPQFLISFYEKMQSDKGSIPDRFSAQQFSDYHSELNMSSLELGDSALYFCASSLRLGELFFGEGSRLTVL.

This clone was recorded at least ten times. The missing CDR3 end, 3 residues past where the read stops, is filled in from the germline J gene. This chain links TRBV2 with TRBJ2-1, with 8 bases that match TRBD1. The CDR3 has 14 amino acids. Per germline, CDR1 SNHLY and CDR2 FYNNEI. V lost 2 bases to trimming and J lost 8 bases; unmatched junction nucleotides: 5. The chain's CDR3 is CASSEQGALYEQFF. The covered CDR3 bases are TGTGCCAGCAGTGAACAGGGGGCGCTCTATGAG.

Details on this clone: The missing CDR3 end, 3 residues past where the read stops, is filled in from the germline J gene. J is TRBJ2-1 and V is TRBV10-2; 10 positions match TRBD2. Germline-derived CDR1 and CDR2 are WSHSY and SAAADI. J gave up 4 bases and V 3 bases, and 6 bases lay outside the gene matches. The CDR3 consists of 16 residues. CDR3 bases read: TGCGCCAGCAGTGATAGGGGACTAGCGTTTTACAATGAG. It encodes CASSDRGLAFYNE. The whole CDR3 region reads CASSDRGLAFYNEQFF.

This clone was recorded many times. The read terminates 3 residues before the CDR3 end, so the remaining end is supplied by the germline J gene. The rearrangement uses TRBV19 and TRBJ2-2; D is unresolved. With 1 base removed from V and 6 bases from J, the gap between germline ends came to 6 bases. Per the germline V gene, CDR1 is LNHDA and CDR2 is SQIVND (reference sequence). The CDR3 contains 13 residues. The CDR3: CASSIGLAGELFF. The sequenced part of the CDR3 DNA is TGTGCCAGTAGTATAGGCCTAGCCGGGGAG.

This clone was detected many times. The read terminates 3 residues ahead of where the CDR3 ends, so the germline J gene completes it. The rearrangement uses TRBV5-1 and TRBJ2-3, with TRBD2 matching 7 bases. This CDR3 spans 16 amino acids. Germline trimming cut 2 bases from V and 4 bases from J; bases unmatched to any gene: 10. Germline V gene lookup returns CDR1 SGHRS and CDR2 YFSETQ. Incomplete CDR3 DNA: TGCGCCAGCAGCTTCGGTTGGGGGGGAGAAGCAGATACG. Translated, it gives CASSFGWGGEADT. In full, the CDR3 reads CASSFGWGGEADTQYF.

This clone showed up many times. With the read ending 3 residues before the CDR3 end, the germline J gene is used to fill in that end. V gene TRBV19 combines with J gene TRBJ1-5; D is unclear. The CDR3 is made up of 15 amino acids. The germline gives CDR1 LNHDA, CDR2 SQIVND (reference sequence). Trimming removed 3 bases from V and 0 bases from J, with 9 bases in between. The CDR3 region is CASSIRQDSNQPQHF. The DNA read from the CDR3 is TGTGCCAGTAGTATTCGGCAGGATAGCAATCAGCCC.

This clone was counted at least ten times. At one of its ends the junction is not consistent with the germline gene, which may arise from a read error. The read ends 3 residues shy of where the CDR3 ends; the end is completed using the germline J gene. J is TRBJ2-1 and V is TRBV7-7; a weak D match, TRBD2 (6 bases). The CDR3 contains 15 residues. CDR1 and CDR2 from the germline V gene are SSHAT and FNYEAQ (reference sequence). Here the CDR3 reads CASSLAASPYNEQFF. The DNA read from the CDR3 is TGTGCTAGCAGCTTAGCGGCTAGCCCCTACAATGAG.

This clone was observed many times. The DNA ends 3 residues before the CDR3 does, and the rest of the CDR3 is filled in from the germline J gene. The V gene is TRBV10-3, the J gene TRBJ1-3; 9 nucleotides agree with TRBD1. The CDR3 consists of 19 residues. Germline V gene lookup returns CDR1 ENHRY and CDR2 SYGVKD. Trimming at V came to 2 bases and at J to 2 bases, leaving 13 bases not matched to a gene. The CDR3 spells CAISEVGTGRIGTGNTIYF. Partial CDR3 DNA: TGTGCCATCAGTGAGGTTGGGACAGGGCGAATTGGAACTGGAAACACC.

This clone was observed many times. The observed sequence ends 3 residues before the CDR3 terminus, with the missing tail filled in from the germline J gene. The J gene is TRBJ2-1, the V gene TRBV6-2 or TRBV6-3, with TRBD2 matching 9 bases. J gave up 8 bases and V 10 bases, and 12 bases lay outside the gene matches. CDR1 is MNHEY, CDR2 SVGEGT, per germline. CDR3 length: 14 residues. Partial CDR3 DNA: TGTGCCACCATCCCCCTAGCGGGAAACGATGAG. It codes for CATIPLAGNDE. The full CDR3 reads CATIPLAGNDEQFF.

This clone was seen at least ten times. The read is 3 residues too short to cover the CDR3 end, so that end is filled in from the germline J gene. The chain uses TRBV20-1 and TRBJ1-2; a possible D gene is TRBD1 (6 bases). The germline gives CDR1 DFQATT, CDR2 SNEGSKA (reference sequence). V lost 4 bases, J lost 4 bases, and 16 bases lay in between. This CDR3 is built from 14 residues. The CDR3 reads CSANNRVIFYGYTF. The covered CDR3 bases are TGCAGTGCTAATAACAGGGTAATCTTCTATGGC.

This clone was recorded at least ten times. Read coverage stops 3 residues before the CDR3 terminus; the germline J gene supplies the remainder. The rearrangement uses TRBV20-1 and TRBJ1-1, with TRBD1 matching 7 bases. CDR3 size: 14 residues. Per germline, CDR1 DFQATT and CDR2 SNEGSKA (reference sequence). With V trimmed by 0 bases and J by 5 bases, 6 bases remained unmatched. The sequenced CDR3 bases are TGCAGTGCTAGAGATCTCCGGGACAGAACTGAA. Protein: CSARDLRDRTE. The CDR3 in its entirety is CSARDLRDRTEAFF.

This clone was found many times. The junction and the germline gene differ at one end; a read error may be behind it. The read halts 3 residues ahead of the CDR3 end, with the missing end drawn from the germline J gene. V and J are TRBV4-2 and TRBJ2-1; TRBD2 matches 7 bases. This CDR3 is built from 14 residues. Germline lookup yields CDR1 LGHNA and CDR2 YNFKEQ. The covered CDR3 bases are TGCGCCAGCAGCCCTTGGACTAGTTTCAATGAG. It encodes CASSPWTSFNE. The whole CDR3 sequence is CASSPWTSFNEQFF.

At least ten counts were recorded for this clone. The DNA ends 3 residues before the CDR3 does, and the rest of the CDR3 is filled in from the germline J gene. This chain links TRBV28 with TRBJ2-7, with 7 bases matching TRBD1. The CDR3 runs to 16 residues. Germline values: CDR1 MDHEN, CDR2 SYDVKM. V was clipped by 5 bases and J by 0 bases; unmatched bases: 10. The sequenced part of the CDR3 DNA is TGTGCCAGCAGTCATTGGGACAGTGCTAGCTCCTACGAG. Residues: CASSHWDSASSYE. From start to end, the CDR3 is CASSHWDSASSYEQYF. Combining the CDR3 with reference TRBV28 and TRBJ2-7 gives the whole variable domain DVKVTQSSRYLVKRTGEKVFLECVQDMDHENMFWYRQDPGLGLRLIYFSYDVKMKEKGDIPEGYSVSREKKERFSLILESASTNQTSMYLCASSHWDSASSYEQYFGPGTRLTVT.

This clone was found many times. The CDR3 is cut off 3 residues early in the read; its end comes from the germline J gene. This chain uses TRBV18 with TRBJ2-5; 9 bases are shared with TRBD1. The CDR3 length is 15 residues. The J segment lost 7 bases and the V segment lost 3 bases, leaving 9 bases of the junction unmatched. The germline CDR1 and CDR2 sequences are KGHSH and LQKENI. The CDR3 DNA, read in part, is TGTGCCAGCTCACCCGGACAGGGGAGGCGTGGGACC. Translating it yields CASSPGQGRRGT. The whole CDR3 sequence is CASSPGQGRRGTQYF.

This clone was observed many times. The read gets to within 3 residues of the CDR3 end, and the germline J gene fills in the rest. V usage is TRBV6-2 or TRBV6-3 and J usage is TRBJ2-3; TRBD2 is a possible D gene (6 bases). V dropped 5 bases and J dropped 0 bases, with 15 bases sitting between them. CDR1 is MNHEY, CDR2 SVGEGT, per germline. This CDR3 is built from 16 residues. The part of the CDR3 DNA that was read is TGTGCCAGCAGTACCCCTAGAGCGGGTAGCACAGATACG. It encodes CASSTPRAGSTDT. In full, the CDR3 is CASSTPRAGSTDTQYF.

Details on this clone: The read terminates 3 residues ahead of where the CDR3 ends, so the germline J gene completes it. The rearrangement joins TRBV7-2 to TRBJ2-7; 7 bases agree with TRBD2. The V segment lost 6 bases and the J segment 2 bases; nucleotides outside the gene matches: 7. Germline CDR1 and CDR2: SGHTA and FQGNSA. The CDR3 has 14 amino acids. CDR3 in amino acids: CASSPSGPTYEQYF. Incomplete CDR3 DNA: TGTGCCAGCAGTCCTAGCGGACCTACCTACGAG.

This clone was observed many times. The CDR3: CASTSGIASYNEQFF. CDR3 DNA (partial): TGCGCCAGCACATCAGGGATTGCCTCCTACAATGAG. V is TRBV4-1 and J is TRBJ2-1, with D possibly matching TRBD1 (5 bases). The observed sequence ends 3 residues before the CDR3 terminus, with the missing tail filled in from the germline J gene. The ends were cut back, 7 bases at V and 0 bases at J, with 13 bases in the middle. This CDR3 has 15 amino acids. Germline lookup yields CDR1 MGHRA and CDR2 YSYEKL.

This clone appeared many times. Read sequence stops 3 residues before the CDR3 end, and the germline J gene provides the missing end. The genes are TRBV20-1 and TRBJ2-3; 8 bases line up with TRBD2. Germline V gives CDR1 DFQATT, CDR2 SNEGSKA (reference sequence). The CDR3 extends over 13 amino acids. The chain's CDR3 is CTTSEPPTDTQYF. CDR3 DNA, as far as it was read: TGCACGACTAGCGAGCCGCCCACAGATACG.

The table lists this clone with many counts. Coverage ceases 3 residues before the CDR3 finishes, and the germline J gene fills in the end. V gene TRBV28 combines with J gene TRBJ1-5, with D tentatively TRBD1 (6 bases). The V end was cut by 6 bases, the J end by 6 bases, with 18 bases between. The CDR3 is 15 amino acids. Germline V gives CDR1 MDHEN, CDR2 SYDVKM. The sequenced CDR3 bases are TGTGCCAGCAGGCCGGGACAAGGGGACGTTCAGCCC. Translation gives CASRPGQGDVQP. The whole CDR3 protein is CASRPGQGDVQPQHF.

This clone was counted many times. The read gets to within 3 residues of the CDR3 end, and the germline J gene fills in the rest. The gene calls are TRBV6-1 and TRBJ2-7, with 9 bases matching TRBD1. Germline V gene sequence: CDR1 MNHNS, CDR2 SASEGT. The CDR3 consists of 14 residues. V was clipped by 4 bases and J by 4 bases; unmatched bases: 5. The CDR3 region is CASSGGGQGYEQYF. CDR3 DNA, as far as it was read: TGTGCCAGCAGTGGAGGGGGACAGGGTTACGAG.

Many counts were recorded for this clone. Sequencing ends 3 residues short of the CDR3 end; the germline J gene provides the rest. V usage is TRBV6-4 and J usage is TRBJ2-6, with a weak D call TRBD1 (5 bases). In germline, CDR1 is MRHNA, CDR2 SNTAGT. Trimming stripped 5 bases from V and 0 bases from J, with 8 bases between. This CDR3 contains 15 residues. Incomplete CDR3 DNA: TGTGCCAGCAGTTTGGACAACTCTGGGGCCAACGTC. Protein: CASSLDNSGANV. The complete CDR3 sequence is CASSLDNSGANVLTF.

This clone was seen repeatedly, ten times or more. The DNA ends 3 residues before the CDR3 does, and the rest of the CDR3 is filled in from the germline J gene. The J gene is TRBJ2-7, the V gene TRBV20-1, with D possibly matching TRBD1 (6 bases). In germline, CDR1 is DFQATT, CDR2 SNEGSKA (reference sequence). This CDR3 has 12 residues. With 6 bases removed from V and 5 bases from J, the gap between germline ends came to 14 bases. The sequenced part of the CDR3 DNA is TGCAGTGCCCGACAGGTATCAGACGAG. Amino acid sequence: CSARQVSDE. The whole CDR3 protein is CSARQVSDEQYF.

This clone was picked up many times. The read finishes 3 residues shy of the CDR3 end, and the germline J gene is used to complete it. The V call is TRBV20-1, the J call TRBJ1-2; 9 nucleotides match TRBD1. CDR3 length equals 13 residues. J was trimmed by 2 bases and V by 6 bases; bases with no gene match: 4. Germline CDR1 is DFQATT and CDR2 is SNEGSKA (reference sequence). CDR3 DNA, as far as it was read: TGCAGTGCCCGGGACAGGGTAAACTATGGC. Its translation: CSARDRVNYG. The whole CDR3 is CSARDRVNYGYTF.

This clone showed up just a few times. A much larger clone is a single base away; this may be a read error. The CDR3 end falls 3 residues outside the read, so it is completed with the germline J gene. The chain combines TRBV7-6 with TRBJ2-3; TRBD2 matches 8 bases. The CDR3 is made up of 15 amino acids. Germline V gene data show CDR1 as SGHVS and CDR2 as FNYEAQ. V gave up 5 bases and J gave up 0 bases; unmatched junction bases: 4. Incomplete CDR3 DNA: TGTGCCAGCAGCCAACTAGCGGTTAGCACAGATACG. Its protein product is CASSQLAVSTDT. The whole CDR3 sequence reads CASSQLAVSTDTQYF.

This clone was seen many times. The CDR3 sequence: CASSLYRGNTEAFF. Incomplete CDR3 DNA: TGTGCCAGCAGCTTGTACAGAGGGAACACTGAA. The chain combines TRBV7-2 with TRBJ1-1, with D unresolved. The read gets to within 3 residues of the CDR3 end, and the germline J gene fills in the rest. V dropped 3 bases and J dropped 1 base, with 9 bases sitting between them. This CDR3 is built from 14 residues. CDR1 is SGHTA, CDR2 FQGNSA, per germline.

This clone occurred many times. The read ends 3 residues shy of where the CDR3 ends; the end is completed using the germline J gene. The chain recombines TRBV11-3 with TRBJ2-7; 7 nucleotides match TRBD1. The CDR3 consists of 13 residues. Germline V CDR1 and CDR2: SGHNT, YENEEA. The V segment lost 7 bases and the J segment 5 bases; nucleotides outside the gene matches: 8. The covered CDR3 bases are TGTGCCAGCACGGCAGGGGGTGCGGACGAG. This codes for CASTAGGADE. The whole CDR3 sequence is CASTAGGADEQYF.

This clone was counted ten times or more. The read ends 3 residues before the CDR3 terminus; that terminus is restored from the germline J gene. J is TRBJ2-3 and V is TRBV20-1; no clear D. CDR1 DFQATT and CDR2 SNEGSKA come from the germline V gene (reference sequence). This CDR3 comprises 13 residues. Trimming cost V 5 bases and J 0 bases, with 9 bases left between them. The CDR3 region is CSARVASTDTQYF. The sequenced part of the CDR3 DNA is TGCAGTGCTCGTGTAGCCAGCACAGATACG.

This clone was detected ten times or more. The read gets to within 3 residues of the CDR3 end, and the germline J gene fills in the rest. The chain uses TRBV20-1 and TRBJ2-1, with 8 bases lining up with TRBD2. The CDR3 has 14 residues. Trimming cost V 5 bases and J 5 bases; bases outside gene matches: 8. Germline V gene lookup returns CDR1 DFQATT and CDR2 SNEGSKA (reference sequence). CDR3 bases read: TGCAGTGCTTCCTCCGGGACTAGGAACAATGAG. The encoded protein is CSASSGTRNNE. The whole CDR3 sequence reads CSASSGTRNNEQFF.

This clone was seen repeatedly, ten times or more. Read coverage stops 3 residues before the CDR3 terminus; the germline J gene supplies the remainder. The chain links TRBV20-1 to TRBJ1-1; the match to TRBD1 covers 7 bases. J lost 1 base, V lost 4 bases, and 3 bases had no gene match. Germline V CDR1 and CDR2: DFQATT, SNEGSKA (reference sequence). The CDR3 consists of 13 residues. The covered CDR3 bases are TGCAGTGCTACCGGGACAGCGAACACTGAA. It yields the protein CSATGTANTE. The entire CDR3 reads CSATGTANTEAFF.

Ten or more counts support this clone. From the germline J gene comes the end of the CDR3, since the read stops 3 residues before it. The rearrangement links TRBV6-2 or TRBV6-3 to TRBJ2-1; 8 nucleotides align to TRBD2. Germline V lookup: CDR1 MNHEY, CDR2 SVGEGT. The CDR3 totals 13 residues. J gave up 6 bases and V 6 bases, and 4 bases lay outside the gene matches. The CDR3 loop reads CASRSGTSNEQFF. CDR3 bases read: TGTGCCAGCAGGTCCGGGACTAGCAATGAG.